This section outlines one TCR beta chain sequence together with its context. The sample is drawn from a study of blood T cells in healthy people across ages. Drawn from each donor were around 10 milliliters of peripheral blood. CDR3 size: 14 residues. The junction had 4 bases not matched to a gene; V was cut back by 3 bases and J by 6 bases. Per germline, CDR1 LGHNT and CDR2 FRNRAP. Using a J-beta primer mix together with a sample-barcoded 5' primer, a second PCR was run for roughly 7 to 11 cycles. All cDNA molecules were each tagged by a template-switch adaptor with 12 random nucleotides. TCRdb re-derived calls from the 5' RACE reads in MiXCR, one entry per CDR3 protein. The sample shows around 1,000,000 distinct CDR3 sequences, around 27% of them seen only once. The sample also formed part of further work on T cells of mothers and their children. From that second work: An overlap that was slightly higher, though non-significant, was seen in related mother-child pairs versus unrelated pairs.

The chain carries TRBV12-5 and TRBJ1-2; 10 bases agree with TRBD1. The sample was blood. This TCR derives from a girl aged 2 to 10 in good health. CDR3 loop: CASGFPGTGDGYTF. CDR3 nucleotide sequence: TGTGCTAGTGGTTTTCCCGGGACAGGGGATGGCTACACCTTC.